This T cell receptor beta chain comes out of a study of blood T cell repertoires in COVID-19. Data came from immunoSEQ multiplex PCR; TCRdb stores just in-frame clones and leaves some out. The table has around 300,000 clones, 90% seen once. This CDR3 region has 15 residues. Germline CDR1 reads MNHEY; CDR2 reads SVGAGI. Trimming took 7 bases from V and 0 from J; bases not matched to a gene: 6. The study counted Cohort 3 donors as recovered given two negative PCRs, clearance, or symptom resolution. The rearrangement uses TRBV6-5 and TRBJ1-3; the match to TRBD1 covers 7 bases. This sequence originates from a woman younger than 45 who had recovered from COVID-19. Sequencing used PBMCs or T cells enriched from blood (not recorded which). CDR3 DNA sequence: TGTGCCAGCACTTCGGGACAGTCCTCTGGAAACACCATATATTTT. This encodes CASTSGQSSGNTIYF.